The text below deals with one TCR beta chain. Trimming cost V 2 bases and J 7 bases, with 12 bases left between them. CDR1 KGHSH and CDR2 LQKENI come from the germline V gene. The CDR3 is 14 amino acids. This entry is derived from a study of cytomegalovirus exposure and HLA in healthy donors. This PCR relied on a set of 60 Vbeta primers and 13 Jbeta primers. Here immunoSEQ multiplex PCR was the method, and the copy in TCRdb shows in-frame clones only, minus some. This table has 150,000 to 250,000 clones, 82% appearing once. The rearrangement uses TRBV18 and TRBJ1-5; possibly TRBD1 for D (6 bases). This TCR came from a boy aged 2 to 9 in good health and CMV-seronegative. The sample comprised PBMCs. CDR3 coding DNA: TGTGCCAGCTCACCAGGGGGGGCGGGGCAGCCCCAGCATTTT. Translation: CASSPGGAGQPQHF.